The table lists the clone carrying this T cell receptor beta chain with a few counts. Sequencing was performed with immunoSEQ multiplex PCR; in TCRdb, only in-frame clones are kept and a portion is missing. The data hold under 85,000 clones, with 85% to 95% observed a single time. These data originate in a study of OX40 agonist ivuxolimab in advanced cancers. After removal of 2 bases from V and 3 bases from J, the junction contained 4 bases not matched to a gene. Germline-derived CDR1 and CDR2 are MDHEN and SYDVKM. The CDR3 covers 15 residues. The sequence came from an adult with an advanced solid tumor such as melanoma, head and neck, liver or kidney cancer. The chain links TRBV28 to TRBJ1-1; TRBD1 agrees at 9 bases. The material sequenced was CD4+ or CD8+ T cells sorted from blood, taken in a trial of the OX40 agonist ivuxolimab. The DNA for the CDR3 is TGTGCCAGCAGTTTAAACAGGGGGCTGGACACTGAAGCTTTCTTT. This gives the protein CASSLNRGLDTEAFF.